The following is a TCR beta chain sequence with its context. This clone has only one observation. Its binding antigen is unknown. No much larger clonotype is one base removed from it; base qualities were not supplied. This specimen belongs to a study of OX40 agonist ivuxolimab in advanced cancers. About the full investigation: Ivuxolimab, which targeted the costimulatory receptor OX40 (CD134), was an agonistic, fully human IgG2 monoclonal antibody. Intravenous ivuxolimab was administered to patients every 2 weeks at six dose levels: 0.01, 0.1, 0.3, 1.5, 3 and 10 mg/kg. Of the roughly 52 dose-escalation patients, hepatocellular carcinoma was present in 19, melanoma in roughly 15, renal cell carcinoma in 9 and head and neck cancer in 9. In the dose-escalation cohort, 70% to 90% of patients were male, and the mean age was roughly 60 years with a range of roughly 20 to 80. Prior anti-PD-1, anti-PD-L1 or anti-CTLA-4 therapy was permitted, and approximately 42% of dose-escalation patients had received checkpoint inhibitors. Partial responses occurred in three dose-escalation patients, of whom one had hepatocellular carcinoma and two had cutaneous melanoma. Peripheral TCRbeta sequencing was intended to test whether TCR sequence diversity was altered and clonal T-cell expansion was caused by ivuxolimab. The monotherapy dose-escalation portion (N of about 57 patients) of the phase I ivuxolimab trial is reported in the paper.

To sequence the TCRbeta CDR3 region, genomic DNA was isolated from the sorted cells. TCRbeta CDR3 regions were sequenced using the immunoSEQ Assay. TCRdb retrieved this table from immuneACCESS and kept in-frame rearrangements only. Not all clones are present; in checked studies, unresolved V genes account for under half, and no reason is known for the remainder. Across this sample there are 90,000 or so clones, with 91% seen only once. The top ten constitute over 0.7% of the sample. The trial excluded patients who had a history of autoimmune disease or who were on systemic immunosuppression. Peripheral blood for TCR sequencing was drawn from every dose cohort at baseline, at cycle 4 day 1 and at cycle 7 day 1. The samples were taken from a phase I, first-in-human, multicenter, open-label dose-escalation trial of ivuxolimab. Adults with locally advanced or metastatic head and neck squamous cell, hepatocellular, melanoma or renal cell carcinoma were enrolled in the trial. CD4+ and CD8+ T cells were sorted separately from peripheral blood before TCR sequencing.

The study at large found these results: On average, CD8+ T cells showed more expanded clones than CD4+ T cells after ivuxolimab. Low levels of normalized T-cell clonal expansion were also seen in some patients who did not respond. The antigen specificity of the clonally expanded peripheral T cells was not determined. In the 0.1-3.0 mg/kg groups, partial responders were among the patients with the lowest normalized peripheral clonal expansion, particularly in CD8+ T cells. At doses from 0.1 to 3.0 mg/kg, clonal expansion was seen in both CD4+ and CD8+ blood T cells between baseline and week 6.

Trimming takes 1 base off V and 5 bases off J; junction bases not matched to a gene: 4. According to the germline V gene (reference sequence), CDR1 reads GTSNPN and CDR2 reads SVGIG. The CDR3 covers 13 residues, taking in both the cysteine and the phenylalanine. Just the 39-base CDR3 DNA is kept, in frame starting at base 1. The sequence came from an adult with an advanced solid tumor such as melanoma, head and neck, liver or kidney cancer. In this chain, TRBV30 is recombined with TRBJ2-7; TRBD2 agrees with 8 junctional bases. Sample: CD4+ or CD8+ T cells sorted from blood, taken in a trial of the OX40 agonist ivuxolimab. The CDR3 is CAWSESSGNEQYF. The DNA sequence follows: TGTGCCTGGAGTGAGAGTAGCGGGAACGAGCAGTACTTC.